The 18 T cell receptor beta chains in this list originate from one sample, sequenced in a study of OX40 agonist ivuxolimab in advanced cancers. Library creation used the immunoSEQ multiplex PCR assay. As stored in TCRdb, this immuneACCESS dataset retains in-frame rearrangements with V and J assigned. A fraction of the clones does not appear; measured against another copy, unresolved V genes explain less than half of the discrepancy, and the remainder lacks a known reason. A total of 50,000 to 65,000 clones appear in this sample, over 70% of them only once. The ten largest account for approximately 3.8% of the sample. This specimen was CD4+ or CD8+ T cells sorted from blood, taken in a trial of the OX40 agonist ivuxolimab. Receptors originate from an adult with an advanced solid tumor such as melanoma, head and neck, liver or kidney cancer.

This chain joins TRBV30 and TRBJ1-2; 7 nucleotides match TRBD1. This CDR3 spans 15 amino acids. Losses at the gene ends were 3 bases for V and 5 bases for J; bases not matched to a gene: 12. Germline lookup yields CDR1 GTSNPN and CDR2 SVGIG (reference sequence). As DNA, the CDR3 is TGTGCCTGGAGACTGGGACAGAAGGGGGTTTATGGCTACACCTTC. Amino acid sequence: CAWRLGQKGVYGYTF.

The CDR3 reads CASSPPRQGGNQPQHF. DNA of the CDR3: TGTGCCAGCTCACCACCTAGGCAGGGCGGCAATCAGCCCCAGCATTTT. The V and J genes are TRBV18 and TRBJ1-5, with a possible D match to TRBD1 (5 bases). Germline V gene lookup returns CDR1 KGHSH and CDR2 LQKENI. The CDR3 is made up of 16 amino acids. Trimming cost V 0 bases and J 2 bases, with 11 bases left between them.

The chain's CDR3 is CASRPMGQGIQPQHF. DNA for the CDR3: TGTGCCAGCCGTCCCATGGGGCAGGGTATACAGCCCCAGCATTTT. The chain couples TRBV2 to TRBJ1-5; D is perhaps TRBD1 (5 bases). The CDR3 is made up of 15 amino acids. Germline CDR1 and CDR2: SNHLY and FYNNEI. Trimming cost V 8 bases and J 7 bases, with 21 bases left between them.

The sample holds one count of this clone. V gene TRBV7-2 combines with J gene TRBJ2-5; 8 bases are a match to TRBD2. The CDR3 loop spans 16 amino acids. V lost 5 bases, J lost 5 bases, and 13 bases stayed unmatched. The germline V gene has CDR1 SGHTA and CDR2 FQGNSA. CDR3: CASSPRQRESGETQYF. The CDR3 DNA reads TGTGCCAGCAGCCCCAGGCAGCGGGAGTCGGGCGAGACCCAGTACTTC.

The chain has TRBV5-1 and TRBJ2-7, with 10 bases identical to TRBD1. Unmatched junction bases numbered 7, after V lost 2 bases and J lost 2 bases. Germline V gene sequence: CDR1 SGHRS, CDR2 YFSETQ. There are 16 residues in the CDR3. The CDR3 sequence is CASSFAGTGVTYEQYF. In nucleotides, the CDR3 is TGCGCCAGCAGCTTCGCCGGGACAGGGGTTACCTACGAGCAGTACTTC.

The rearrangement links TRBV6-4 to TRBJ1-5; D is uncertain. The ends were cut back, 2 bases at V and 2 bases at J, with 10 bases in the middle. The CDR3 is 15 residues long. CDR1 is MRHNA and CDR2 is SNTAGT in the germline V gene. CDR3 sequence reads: CASSDDGERNQPQHF. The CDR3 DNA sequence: TGTGCCAGCAGTGACGATGGTGAACGCAATCAGCCCCAGCATTTT.

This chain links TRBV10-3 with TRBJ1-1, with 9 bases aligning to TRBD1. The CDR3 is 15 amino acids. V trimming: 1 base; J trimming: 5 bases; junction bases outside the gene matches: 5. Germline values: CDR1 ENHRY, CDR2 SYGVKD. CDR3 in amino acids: CAISELTGGRTEAFF. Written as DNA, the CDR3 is TGTGCCATCAGTGAGTTAACAGGGGGCCGGACTGAAGCTTTCTTT.

The CDR3 is CASRGAPASYEQYF. The CDR3 bases are TGCGCCAGCCGCGGCGCCCCGGCGTCCTACGAGCAGTACTTC. The chain joins TRBV5-1 to TRBJ2-7; D is uncertain. Trimming shortened V by 7 bases and J by 1 base, and 15 bases separated the two germline ends. Germline assignment: CDR1 SGHRS and CDR2 YFSETQ. The CDR3 has 14 residues.

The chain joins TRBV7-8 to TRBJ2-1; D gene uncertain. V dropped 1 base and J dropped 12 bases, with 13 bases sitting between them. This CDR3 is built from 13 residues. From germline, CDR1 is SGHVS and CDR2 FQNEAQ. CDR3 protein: CASSLGGNEVQFF. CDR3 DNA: TGTGCCAGCAGCTTAGGGGGAAATGAGGTGCAGTTCTTC.

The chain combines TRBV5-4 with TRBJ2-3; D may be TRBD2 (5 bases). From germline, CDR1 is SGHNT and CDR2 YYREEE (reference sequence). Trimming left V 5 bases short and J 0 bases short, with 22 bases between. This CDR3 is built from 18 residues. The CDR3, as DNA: TGTGCCAGCAGGGAAGAGGGCTTTGCGGAAATTAGCACAGATACGCAGTATTTT. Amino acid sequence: CASREEGFAEISTDTQYF.

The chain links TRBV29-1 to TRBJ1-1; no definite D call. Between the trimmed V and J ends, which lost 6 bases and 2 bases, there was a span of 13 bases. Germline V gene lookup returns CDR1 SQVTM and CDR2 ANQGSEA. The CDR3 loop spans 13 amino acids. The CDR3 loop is CSVDQFTNTEAFF. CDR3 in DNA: TGCAGCGTCGATCAATTCACTAACACTGAAGCTTTCTTT.

Here the CDR3 DNA reads TGTGCCGGAACCGACAGGCTCAATGAAAAACTGTTTTTT. The encoded protein is CAGTDRLNEKLFF. The chain carries TRBV30 and TRBJ1-4, with a tentative D call TRBD1 (6 bases). Per the germline V gene, CDR1 is GTSNPN and CDR2 is SVGIG (reference sequence). This CDR3 has 13 residues. Trimming removed 8 bases at V and 5 bases at J, with 15 bases between.

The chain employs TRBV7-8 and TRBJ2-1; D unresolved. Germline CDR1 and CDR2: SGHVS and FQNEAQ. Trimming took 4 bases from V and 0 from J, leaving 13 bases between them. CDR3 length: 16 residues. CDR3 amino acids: CASSSYRFSSYNEQFF. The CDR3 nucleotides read TGTGCCAGCAGCTCCTACCGTTTCAGCTCCTACAATGAGCAGTTCTTC.

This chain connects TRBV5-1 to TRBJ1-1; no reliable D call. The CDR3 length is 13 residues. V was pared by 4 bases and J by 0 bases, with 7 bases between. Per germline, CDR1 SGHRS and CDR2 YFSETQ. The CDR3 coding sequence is TGCGCCAGCAGCCCTGCTATGAACACTGAAGCTTTCTTT. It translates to CASSPAMNTEAFF.

The CDR3 here is CASSFRQGSTDTQYF. The DNA for the CDR3 is TGTGCCAGTAGTTTCCGACAGGGTAGCACAGATACGCAGTATTTT. This sequence joins TRBV19 and TRBJ2-3; 7 nucleotides agree with TRBD1. This CDR3 region has 15 residues. The germline gives CDR1 LNHDA, CDR2 SQIVND (reference sequence). V lost 5 bases and J lost 0; bases outside the gene matches: 5.

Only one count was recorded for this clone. As DNA, the CDR3 is TGTGCCAGTAGTATTGGGGGTGAGGGCACAGATACGCAGTATTTT. This encodes CASSIGGEGTDTQYF. The chain employs TRBV19 and TRBJ2-3; D possibly matches TRBD1 or TRBD2 (5 bases each). CDR1 LNHDA and CDR2 SQIVND come from the germline V gene (reference sequence). The CDR3 is made up of 15 amino acids. The V and J ends lost 3 bases and 1 base respectively, with 11 bases between them.

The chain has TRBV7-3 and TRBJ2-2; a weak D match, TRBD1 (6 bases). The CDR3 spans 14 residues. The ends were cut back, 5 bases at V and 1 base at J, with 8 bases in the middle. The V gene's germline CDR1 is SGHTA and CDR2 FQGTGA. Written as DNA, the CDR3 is TGTGCCAGCAGCGGGACACTGAACACCGGGGAGCTGTTTTTT. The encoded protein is CASSGTLNTGELFF. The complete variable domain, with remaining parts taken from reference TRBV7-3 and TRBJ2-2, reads GAGVSQTPSNKVTEKGKYVELRCDPISGHTALYWYRQSLGQGPEFLIYFQGTGAADDSGLPNDRFFAVRPEGSVSTLKIQRTERGDSAVYLCASSGTLNTGELFFGEGSRLTVL.

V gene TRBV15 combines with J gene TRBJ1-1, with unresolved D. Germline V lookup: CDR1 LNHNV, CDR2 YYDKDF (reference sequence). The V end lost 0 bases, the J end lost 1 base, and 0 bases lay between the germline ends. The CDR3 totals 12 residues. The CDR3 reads CATSRENTEAFF. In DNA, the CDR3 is TGTGCCACCAGCAGAGAGAACACTGAAGCTTTCTTT.